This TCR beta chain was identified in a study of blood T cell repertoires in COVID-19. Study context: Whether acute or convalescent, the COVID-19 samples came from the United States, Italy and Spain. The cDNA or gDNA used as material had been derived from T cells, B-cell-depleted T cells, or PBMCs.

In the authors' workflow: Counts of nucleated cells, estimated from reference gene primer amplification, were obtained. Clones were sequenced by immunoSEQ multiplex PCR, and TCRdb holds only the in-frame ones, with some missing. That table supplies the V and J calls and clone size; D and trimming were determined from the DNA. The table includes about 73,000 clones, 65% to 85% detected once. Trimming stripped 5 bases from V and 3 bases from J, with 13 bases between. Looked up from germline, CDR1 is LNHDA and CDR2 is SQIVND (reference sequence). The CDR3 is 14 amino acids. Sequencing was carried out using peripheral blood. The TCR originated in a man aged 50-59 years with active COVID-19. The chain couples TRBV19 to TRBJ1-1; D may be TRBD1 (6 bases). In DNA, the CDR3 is TGTGCCAGTAGTTTAGTGGGGGCAGACACTGAAGCTTTCTTT. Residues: CASSLVGADTEAFF.